This T cell receptor beta chain originates from a study of shared clonotypes between healthy human individuals (TCRdb year 2020). For the study in its entirety: A couple of women and a few men aged 18 to 49 years were included in the cohort. To increase sequencing depth and limit assay-specific biases, TCR repertoire library preparation and sequencing were carried out by different laboratories using diverse techniques. Per donor, three plates each were used for CD4 naive and CD4 memory, two for CD8 naive, and one for CD8 memory. Each donor's leukapheresis produced roughly between roughly 0.9 and 9 billion PBMCs. To estimate repertoire size and how much clonotype sharing occurs between individuals, the study deeply sequenced the blood TCR repertoires of five healthy adults. General conclusions and limits of the study: Even with the large sequencing depth, rarefaction of the sorted-subset datasets indicated that sequencing was incomplete. Higher generation probabilities were observed for clonotypes shared by all four sorted-subset donors than for non-shared clonotypes. Sampling was limited to blood, and TCR repertoires in tissue likely differ from TCR repertoires in blood. Based on pairwise subsampling, the degree of clonotype sharing among donors was expected to be affected by sequencing depth. When a handful of donors were compared, the shared fraction of clonotypes was 5% to 6.5% for naive CD4, around 4% for naive CD8, roughly 2.3% for memory CD4, and around 0.37% for memory CD8. Naive subsets generally had larger estimated clonotype richness than memory subsets did. Because the study included a small number of donors, the genetic and exposure-history diversity represented was limited.

Remarks on this clone: Its antigen specificity is not known. No much larger clone is present one base from it, and per-base qualities are unavailable.

For the CD8 naive samples, CD45RO-negative cells were positively selected for CCR7, yielding a CD45RA+CCR7+ population from which TemRA cells were excluded. Donors were healthy HIV-negative adults with no recently reported acute infections or vaccinations. Every donor was a Caucasian adult residing in Nashville, Tennessee, USA. After blood collection by leukapheresis, PBMCs were isolated using Ficoll-Histopaque density gradient centrifugation and then cryopreserved in the vapor phase of liquid nitrogen. Analytical flow cytometry was used to check the purity and quantity of every magnetically sorted T cell population. Genomic DNA was isolated from each sorted fraction and quantified by UV absorbance on a Nanodrop 2000c. Using the deep immunoSEQ assay, multiplex PCR amplified TCR CDR3 regions from genomic DNA. For each cell subset, the extracted genomic DNA was distributed evenly across all wells of several immunoSEQ 96-well plates, and each plate served as one replicate. Each replicate PCR for sorted subsets received around 200 ng genomic DNA, equal to 30,000 or so T cell genomes. Purified libraries were measured with a Qubit 3.0 fluorometer, size-checked on a Bioanalyzer 2100, and measured again with the KAPA Library Quantification kit. Every immunoSEQ 96-well plate was sequenced on a separate single-read 150-cycle Illumina NextSeq 550 flow cell. The authors' analysis ran thus. Because the immunoSEQ output held only junctional sequences and lacked quality scores, the filtering could not match the filtering applied to full-length reads. To assign V/J genes and CDR3, sequences were annotated using PyIR, a Python wrapper for IgBLAST v1.9, with IMGT germline references. Reads were filtered out if the reads had weak V/J assignments (E-value above 1e-6), no CDR3, stop codons, out-of-frame junctions, or ambiguous translated residues. A V3J clonotype was defined by an identical inferred V gene, J gene, and CDR3 amino acid sequence. To compute the percentage overlap between repertoires, the number of shared unique clonotypes was divided by the size of the smaller repertoire. Richness of each repertoire was evaluated using RTK rarefaction, the Chao1 estimator, and Recon v2.1 estimates of unobserved clonotypes. OLGA was used to compute generation probabilities for all TCRbeta clonotypes that the gDNA method yielded from a handful of donors. In TCRdb, the immuneACCESS table is reduced to in-frame sequences with V and J assigned. These tables do not hold every clone; where another copy was compared, an unresolved V gene accounts for under half, and the others remain unexplained. For V, J and clone size, that table is used; D and trimming come from the DNA. This sample gives 550,000 to 750,000 clones in total; about 92% of them show up just once. Clones ranked in the top ten supply nearly 25% of the sample.

The CDR3 spans 14 residues, from the cysteine through the phenylalanine. Of all the DNA, just the CDR3 is kept, 42 bases in frame from base 1. The CDR1 and CDR2 encoded by the germline V gene are SGHRS and YFSETQ. Trimming takes 3 bases from V and 4 bases from J, and the germline ends sit 13 bases apart. This TCR was sampled from a man aged 25 to 40 in good health. This chain is built from TRBV5-1 and TRBJ2-5; the D gene assignment is ambiguous. The sample comprised naive CD8+ T cells sorted from blood. What this sample's cell subset or site label stands for: CD45RA+CCR7+. At the DNA level, the sequence is TGCGCCAGCAGCTGGTGGTATCGTCTAGAGACCCAGTACTTC. This yields the protein CASSWWYRLETQYF.